These 3 T cell receptor beta chains were all obtained from the same sample, sequenced in a study of T cells in Graves' hyperthyroidism and ophthalmopathy. RNA transcripts provided the source from which TCR beta CDR3 regions were amplified. Using the HTBI primer set, a first-round RT-PCR was run on the TCR CDR3. From the multiplex PCR reads, TCRdb called clonotypes with MiXCR, one entry per CDR3 protein. The data hold some 300,000 distinct CDR3 sequences, with roughly 17% observed a single time. Sequenced sample: blood. These receptors were taken from a young man with Graves' hyperthyroidism.

Only a few counts were recorded for this clonotype. This chain uses TRBV6-1 with TRBJ2-2; D unresolved. With 6 bases removed from V and 4 bases from J, the gap between germline ends came to 12 bases. Germline-derived CDR1 and CDR2 are MNHNS and SASEGT. The CDR3 is 14 residues long. The CDR3, as DNA: TGTGCCAGCAGAAGCAGAAGGCCCACCGGGGAGCTGTTTTTT. Its translation is CASRSRRPTGELFF.

This chain joins TRBV5-4 and TRBJ2-5; 8 positions match TRBD2. V lost 3 bases and J lost 4; bases outside the gene matches: 8. Germline assignment: CDR1 SGHNT and CDR2 YYREEE (reference sequence). This CDR3 contains 15 residues. The CDR3: CASSSKRGGLETQYF. CDR3 DNA sequence: TGTGCCAGCAGCTCGAAACGGGGGGGTCTAGAGACCCAGTACTTC.

In its sample, this clonotype was seen a few times. The chain is built from TRBV6-2 or TRBV6-3 and TRBJ2-1; TRBD2 matches 11 bases. The germline gives CDR1 MNHEY, CDR2 SVGEGT. This CDR3 is built from 16 residues. With V trimmed by 6 bases and J by 9 bases, 13 bases remained unmatched. The CDR3 nucleotides read TGTGCCAGCAGCGCCCTTACTAGCGGGAGTCTCGGTGAGCAGTTCTTC. Its protein is CASSALTSGSLGEQFF.